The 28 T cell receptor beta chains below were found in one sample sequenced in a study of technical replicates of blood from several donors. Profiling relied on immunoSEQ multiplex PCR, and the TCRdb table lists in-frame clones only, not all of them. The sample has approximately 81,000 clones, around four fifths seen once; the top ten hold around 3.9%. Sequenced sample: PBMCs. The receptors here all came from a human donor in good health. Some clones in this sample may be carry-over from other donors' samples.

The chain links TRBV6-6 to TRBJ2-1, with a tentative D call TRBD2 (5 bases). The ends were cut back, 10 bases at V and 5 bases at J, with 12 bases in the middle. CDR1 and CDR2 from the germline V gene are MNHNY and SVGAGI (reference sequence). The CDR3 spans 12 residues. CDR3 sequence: CATGLTNNEQFF. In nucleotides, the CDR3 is TGTGCCACCGGACTTACGAACAATGAGCAGTTCTTC.

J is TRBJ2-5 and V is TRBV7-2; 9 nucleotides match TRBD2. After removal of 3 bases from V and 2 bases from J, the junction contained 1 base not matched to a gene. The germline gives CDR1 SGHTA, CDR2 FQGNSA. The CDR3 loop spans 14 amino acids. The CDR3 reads CASSLTSGQETQYF. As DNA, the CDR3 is TGTGCCAGCAGCTTGACTAGCGGACAAGAGACCCAGTACTTC. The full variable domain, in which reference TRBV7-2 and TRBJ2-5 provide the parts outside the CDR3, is GAGVSQSPSNKVTEKGKDVELRCDPISGHTALYWYRQSLGQGLEFLIYFQGNSAPDKSGLPSDRFSAERTGGSVSTLTIQRTQQEDSAVYLCASSLTSGQETQYFGPGTRLLVL.

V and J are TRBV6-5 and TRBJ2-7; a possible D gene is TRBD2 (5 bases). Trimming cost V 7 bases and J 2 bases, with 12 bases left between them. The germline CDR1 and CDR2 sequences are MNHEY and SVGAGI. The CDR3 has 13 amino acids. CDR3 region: CASTQPGTYEQYF. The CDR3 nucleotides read TGTGCCAGCACCCAACCCGGGACCTACGAGCAGTACTTC.

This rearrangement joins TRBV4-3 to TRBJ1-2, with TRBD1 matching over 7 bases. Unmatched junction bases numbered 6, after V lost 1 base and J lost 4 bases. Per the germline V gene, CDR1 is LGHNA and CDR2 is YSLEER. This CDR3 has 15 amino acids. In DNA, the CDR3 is TGCGCCAGCAGCCAAGCAAAGGGACAGATCTATGGCTACACCTTC. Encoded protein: CASSQAKGQIYGYTF.

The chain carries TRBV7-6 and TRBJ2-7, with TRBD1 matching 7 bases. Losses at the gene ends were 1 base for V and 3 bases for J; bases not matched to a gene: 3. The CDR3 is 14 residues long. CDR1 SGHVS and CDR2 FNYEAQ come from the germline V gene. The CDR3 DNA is TGTGCCAGCAGCTTAGGGGCAGGGGGCTACGAGCAGTACTTC. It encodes CASSLGAGGYEQYF.

Here the CDR3 DNA reads TGTGCCAGCAGCCCCTTAGGGAGTGGAAACACCATATATTTT. This translates into CASSPLGSGNTIYF. This rearrangement joins TRBV9 to TRBJ1-3; no reliable D call. The CDR3 loop spans 14 amino acids. V lost 4 bases and J 3 bases, leaving 11 bases between the germline ends. CDR1 is SGDLS and CDR2 is YYNGEE in the germline V gene.

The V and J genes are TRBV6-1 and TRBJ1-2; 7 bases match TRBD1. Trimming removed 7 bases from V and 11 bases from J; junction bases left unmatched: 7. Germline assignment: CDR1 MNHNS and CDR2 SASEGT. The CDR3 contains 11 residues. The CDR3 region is CASTTGVRYTF. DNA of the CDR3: TGTGCCAGCACAACAGGGGTTCGGTACACCTTC.

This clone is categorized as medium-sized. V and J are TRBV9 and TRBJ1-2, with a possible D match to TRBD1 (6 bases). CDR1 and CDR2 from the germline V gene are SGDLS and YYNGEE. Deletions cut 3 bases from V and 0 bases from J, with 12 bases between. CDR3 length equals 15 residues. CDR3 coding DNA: TGTGCCAGCAGCGAAACAGGGTTAGCTAACTATGGCTACACCTTC. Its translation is CASSETGLANYGYTF. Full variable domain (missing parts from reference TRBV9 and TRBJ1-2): DSGVTQTPKHLITATGQRVTLRCSPRSGDLSVYWYQQSLDQGLQFLIQYYNGEERAKGNILERFSAQQFPDLHSELNLSSLELGDSALYFCASSETGLANYGYTFGSGTRLTVV.

CDR3 residues: CASRSQGDYGYTF. CDR3 DNA: TGTGCCTCTCGGTCCCAGGGGGACTATGGCTACACCTTC. The chain couples TRBV9 to TRBJ1-2; 7 bases are a match to TRBD1. Germline loops: CDR1 SGDLS, CDR2 YYNGEE. The trim removed 10 bases at V and 3 bases at J, leaving 9 bases unmatched. CDR3 length: 13 amino acids.

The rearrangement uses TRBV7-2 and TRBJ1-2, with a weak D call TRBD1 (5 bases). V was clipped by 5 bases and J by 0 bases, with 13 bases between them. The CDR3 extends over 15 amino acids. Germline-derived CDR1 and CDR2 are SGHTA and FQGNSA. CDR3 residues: CASSTYQQANYGYTF. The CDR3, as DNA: TGTGCCAGCAGCACTTACCAACAGGCTAACTATGGCTACACCTTC.

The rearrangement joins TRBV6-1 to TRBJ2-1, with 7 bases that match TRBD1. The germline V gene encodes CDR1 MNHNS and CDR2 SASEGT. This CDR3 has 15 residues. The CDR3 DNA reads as TGTGCAGGCAGTGAGCAGGGACAGATATACAATGAGCAGTTCTTC. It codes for CAGSEQGQIYNEQFF.

CDR3 region: CASSLRGNPYEQYF. As DNA, the CDR3 is TGTGCCAGCAGCTTAAGAGGGAACCCCTACGAGCAGTACTTC. The chain recombines TRBV7-8 with TRBJ2-7; D is possibly TRBD2 (5 bases). Deletions cut 2 bases from V and 2 bases from J, with 10 bases between. CDR1 SGHVS and CDR2 FQNEAQ come from the germline V gene. CDR3 length: 14 amino acids.

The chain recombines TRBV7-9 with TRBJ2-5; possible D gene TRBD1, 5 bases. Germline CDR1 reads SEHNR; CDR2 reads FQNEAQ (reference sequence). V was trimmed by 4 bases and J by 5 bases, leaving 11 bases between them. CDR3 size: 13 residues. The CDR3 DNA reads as TGTGCCAGCAGCTCCCAGGGATGGGAGACCCAGTACTTC. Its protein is CASSSQGWETQYF. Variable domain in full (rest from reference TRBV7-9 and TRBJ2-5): DTGVSQNPRHKITKRGQNVTFRCDPISEHNRLYWYRQTLGQGPEFLTYFQNEAQLEKSRLLSDRFSAERPKGSFSTLEIQRTEQGDSAMYLCASSSQGWETQYFGPGTRLLVL.

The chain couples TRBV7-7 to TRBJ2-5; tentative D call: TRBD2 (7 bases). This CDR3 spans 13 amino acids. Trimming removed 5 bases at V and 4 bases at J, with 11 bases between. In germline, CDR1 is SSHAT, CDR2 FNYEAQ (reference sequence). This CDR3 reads CASSGGGGETQYF. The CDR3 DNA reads TGTGCCAGCAGCGGAGGGGGGGGAGAGACCCAGTACTTC.

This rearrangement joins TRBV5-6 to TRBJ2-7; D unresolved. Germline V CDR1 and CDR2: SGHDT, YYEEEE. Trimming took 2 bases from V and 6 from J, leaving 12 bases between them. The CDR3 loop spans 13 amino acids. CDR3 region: CASSFHRFGEQYF. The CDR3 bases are TGTGCCAGCAGCTTCCATCGGTTCGGCGAGCAGTACTTC.

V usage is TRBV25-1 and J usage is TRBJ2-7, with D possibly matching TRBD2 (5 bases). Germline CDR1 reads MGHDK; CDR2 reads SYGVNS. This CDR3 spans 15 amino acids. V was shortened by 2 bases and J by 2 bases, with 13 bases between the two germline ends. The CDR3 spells CASSEGIASAYEQYF. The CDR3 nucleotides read TGTGCCAGCAGTGAAGGAATAGCGAGCGCCTACGAGCAGTACTTC.

CDR3 protein: CASRQDGRGSGTEAFF. The CDR3 bases are TGTGCCAGCCGACAAGACGGCAGGGGATCAGGCACTGAAGCTTTCTTT. The chain couples TRBV6-4 to TRBJ1-1, with TRBD1 as a possible D gene (6 bases). Germline CDR1 is MRHNA and CDR2 is SNTAGT. CDR3 length: 16 amino acids. V lost 8 bases and J lost 4, with 23 bases in between.

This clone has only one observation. CDR3 in amino acids: CASSQVERYGYTF. DNA for the CDR3: TGCGCCAGCAGCCAGGTTGAGCGCTATGGCTACACCTTC. V gene TRBV4-3 combines with J gene TRBJ1-2, with D hard to call. The CDR3 is 13 residues long. The V end was cut by 3 bases, the J end by 4 bases, with 9 bases between. The germline gives CDR1 LGHNA, CDR2 YSLEER.

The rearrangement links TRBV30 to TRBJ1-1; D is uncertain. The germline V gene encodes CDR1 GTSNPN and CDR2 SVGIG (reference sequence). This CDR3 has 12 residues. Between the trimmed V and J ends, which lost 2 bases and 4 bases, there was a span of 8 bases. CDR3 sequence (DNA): TGTGCCTGGAGTCCCAGATCCACTGAAGCTTTCTTT. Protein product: CAWSPRSTEAFF. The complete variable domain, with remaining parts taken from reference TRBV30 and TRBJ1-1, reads SQTIHQWPATLVQPVGSPLSLECTVEGTSNPNLYWYRQAAGRGLQLLFYSVGIGQISSEVPQNLSASRPQDRQFILSSKKLLLSDSGFYLCAWSPRSTEAFFGQGTRLTVV.

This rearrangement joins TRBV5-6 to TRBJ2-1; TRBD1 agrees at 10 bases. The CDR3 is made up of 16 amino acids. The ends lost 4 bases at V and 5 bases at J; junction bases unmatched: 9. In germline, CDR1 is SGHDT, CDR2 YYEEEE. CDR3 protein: CASSPGRQGADNEQFF. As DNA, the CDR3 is TGTGCCAGCAGCCCGGGGAGACAGGGGGCAGACAATGAGCAGTTCTTC.

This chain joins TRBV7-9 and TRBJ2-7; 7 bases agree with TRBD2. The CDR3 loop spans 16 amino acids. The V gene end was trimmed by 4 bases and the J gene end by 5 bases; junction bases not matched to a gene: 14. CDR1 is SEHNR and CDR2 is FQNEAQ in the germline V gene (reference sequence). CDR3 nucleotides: TGTGCCAGCAGCTCGATGACTAGCCTAGGGGTCGACGAGCAGTACTTC. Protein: CASSSMTSLGVDEQYF. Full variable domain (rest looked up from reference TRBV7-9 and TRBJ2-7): DTGVSQNPRHKITKRGQNVTFRCDPISEHNRLYWYRQTLGQGPEFLTYFQNEAQLEKSRLLSDRFSAERPKGSFSTLEIQRTEQGDSAMYLCASSSMTSLGVDEQYFGPGTRLTVT.

CDR3 DNA sequence: TGTGCCACCAGCAGAGGGGACAGGGGACCACCCAACTATGGCTACACCTTC. Encoded protein: CATSRGDRGPPNYGYTF. The genes are TRBV15 and TRBJ1-2; TRBD1 agrees at 10 bases. Germline V gene data show CDR1 as LNHNV and CDR2 as YYDKDF (reference sequence). V was clipped by 1 base and J by 2 bases; unmatched bases: 7. The CDR3 spans 17 residues.

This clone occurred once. CDR3 coding DNA: TGTGCCTGGGCTAGCGGGACCTACAATGAGCAGTTCTTC. It codes for CAWASGTYNEQFF. The chain couples TRBV30 to TRBJ2-1, with 9 nucleotides matching TRBD2. The CDR3 length is 13 residues. Germline V gene lookup returns CDR1 GTSNPN and CDR2 SVGIG (reference sequence). V dropped 5 bases and J dropped 2; count of bases not matched to a gene: 1.

Here the CDR3 reads CASSHQLARADTQYF. The CDR3 DNA reads as TGCGCCAGCAGCCATCAACTAGCGAGGGCGGATACGCAGTATTTT. J is TRBJ2-3 and V is TRBV4-3, with 7 positions matching TRBD2. J lost 6 bases, V lost 3 bases, and 9 bases had no gene match. The length of the CDR3 is 15 residues. Germline assignment: CDR1 LGHNA and CDR2 YSLEER.

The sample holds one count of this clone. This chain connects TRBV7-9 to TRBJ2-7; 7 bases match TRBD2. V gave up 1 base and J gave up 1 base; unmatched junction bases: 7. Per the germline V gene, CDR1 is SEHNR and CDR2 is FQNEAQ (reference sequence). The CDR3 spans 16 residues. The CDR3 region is CASSLDEGGPSYEQYF. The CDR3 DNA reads TGTGCCAGCAGCTTAGATGAGGGAGGGCCTTCCTACGAGCAGTACTTC.

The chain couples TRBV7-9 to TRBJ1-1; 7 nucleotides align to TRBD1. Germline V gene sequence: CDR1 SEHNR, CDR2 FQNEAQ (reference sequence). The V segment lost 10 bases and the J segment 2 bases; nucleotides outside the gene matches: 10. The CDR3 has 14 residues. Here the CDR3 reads CAIQGGTVNTEAFF. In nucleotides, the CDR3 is TGTGCCATCCAAGGGGGGACAGTAAACACTGAAGCTTTCTTT.

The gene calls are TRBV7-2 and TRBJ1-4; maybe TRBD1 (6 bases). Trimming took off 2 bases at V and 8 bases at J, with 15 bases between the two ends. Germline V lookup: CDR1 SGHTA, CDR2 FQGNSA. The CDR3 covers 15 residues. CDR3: CASSLMRGQGEKLFF. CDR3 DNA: TGTGCCAGCAGCTTAATGCGGGGGCAAGGGGAAAAACTGTTTTTT.

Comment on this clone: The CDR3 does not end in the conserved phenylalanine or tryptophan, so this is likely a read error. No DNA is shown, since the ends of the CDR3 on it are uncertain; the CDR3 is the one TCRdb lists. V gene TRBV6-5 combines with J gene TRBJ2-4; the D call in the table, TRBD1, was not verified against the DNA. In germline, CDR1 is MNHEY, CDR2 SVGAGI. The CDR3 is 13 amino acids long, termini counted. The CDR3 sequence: CASSSPPGTGWIV.